This T cell receptor beta chain was captured by sequencing in a study of CXCR3-negative and CXCR3-positive naive CD8 T cells. Among CD8+ T cells, naive ones were CD45RO-CCR7+CD27+CD95-. On this clonotype itself: Its antigen is undetermined.

TRB cDNA libraries were made by UMI-labeled 5' RACE. TCRdb re-called the 5' RACE reads; every CDR3 protein appears as one record, without DNA. The sample's table shows about 98,000 distinct CDR3 sequences. Study-wide results and caveats: Compared with CXCR3-negative naive cells, CXCR3-positive naive cells showed more hydrophobic TRB CDR3s.

The CDR3 consists of 14 residues. The germline V gene encodes CDR1 MNHEY and CDR2 SVGAGI. The chain employs TRBV6-5 and TRBJ2-5; the D call from TCRdb, TRBD2, cannot be confirmed without DNA. Sequencing was performed on naive CXCR3+ CD8+ T cells from blood. The subset is: CD45RO-CCR7+CD27+CD95- naive CD8+ T cells expressing CXCR3 (TNR3+). The sequence came from a human donor in good health. Some clones in this sample may be carry-over from other donors' samples. The CDR3 loop reads CASSTSGSQETQYF.